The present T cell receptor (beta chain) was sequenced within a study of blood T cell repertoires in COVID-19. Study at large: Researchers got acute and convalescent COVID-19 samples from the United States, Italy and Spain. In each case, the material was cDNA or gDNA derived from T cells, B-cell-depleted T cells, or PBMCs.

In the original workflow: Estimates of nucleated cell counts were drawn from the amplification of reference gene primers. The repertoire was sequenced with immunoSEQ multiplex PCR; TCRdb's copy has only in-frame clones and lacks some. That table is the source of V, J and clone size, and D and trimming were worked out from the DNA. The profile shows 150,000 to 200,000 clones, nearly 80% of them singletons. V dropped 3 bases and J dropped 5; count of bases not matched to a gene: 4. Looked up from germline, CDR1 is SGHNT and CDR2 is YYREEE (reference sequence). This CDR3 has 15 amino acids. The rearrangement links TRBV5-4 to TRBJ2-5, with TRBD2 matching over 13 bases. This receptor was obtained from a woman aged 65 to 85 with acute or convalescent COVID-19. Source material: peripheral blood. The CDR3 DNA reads TGTGCCAGCAGCTCAGGACTAGCGGGAGCGGAGACCCAGTACTTC. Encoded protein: CASSSGLAGAETQYF.